This is a list of T cell receptor beta chains from one sample in a study of metastatic and nonmetastatic thyroid tumors. TCRdb re-called the PCR reads with MiXCR. This sample has roughly 39,000 clones, with approximately 44% found just once. Sequencing was done on a sample of tumor tissue. The receptors shown here come from a male donor with papillary thyroid cancer or a benign thyroid nodule (not recorded which). Some clones in this sample may be carry-over from other donors' samples. The CDR3 runs from the conserved cysteine through the conserved F or W. The D gene is left open where the match is weak. Expanded clones are given a class, and other clones once, few, many or no size at all.

15	TRBV6-2/TRBV6-3	NA	TRBJ1-5	NA	CASNAGGDGNQPQHF	TGTGCCAGCAACGCGGGGGGGGATGGCAATCAGCCCCAGCATTTT
16	TRBV28	NA	TRBJ2-1	NA	CASRDRDLPNYNEQFF	TGTGCCAGCAGAGATCGGGACTTGCCGAACTACAATGAGCAGTTCTTC
17	TRBV4-2	few	TRBJ2-7	NA	CASSRNPGTSAPYEQYF	TGTGCCAGCAGCCGGAACCCCGGGACGTCCGCTCCCTACGAGCAGTACTTC
16	TRBV5-1	NA	TRBJ1-1	TRBD1	CASSPSGGEKNTEAFF	TGCGCCAGCAGCCCCTCAGGGGGCGAAAAGAACACTGAAGCTTTCTTT
15	TRBV20-1	once	TRBJ2-7	NA	CSARDVSGDVNEQYF	TGCAGTGCTAGAGATGTTTCAGGGGACGTCAACGAGCAGTACTTC
14	TRBV20-1	NA	TRBJ2-2	NA	CSAVGGYNTGELFF	TGCAGTGCCGTAGGGGGGTACAACACCGGGGAGCTGTTTTTT
16	TRBV6-5	few	TRBJ1-5	NA	CASSYSFSGINQPQHF	TGTGCCAGCAGTTACTCGTTTAGTGGCATCAATCAGCCCCAGCATTTT
15	TRBV20-1	once	TRBJ2-7	NA	CSAPQVEGQAYEQYF	TGCAGTGCTCCTCAGGTTGAGGGCCAAGCCTACGAGCAGTACTTC
14	TRBV30	NA	TRBJ1-2	NA	CAWSVLGIGYGYTF	TGTGCCTGGAGCGTCCTGGGGATAGGCTATGGCTACACCTTC
15	TRBV30	NA	TRBJ1-3	TRBD1	CAWSPWTGAGNTIYF	TGTGCCTGGAGCCCCTGGACAGGGGCTGGAAACACCATATATTTT
14	TRBV12-3/TRBV12-4	NA	TRBJ1-2	TRBD1	CASSLGPTGGGYTF	TGTGCCAGCAGTTTAGGCCCTACAGGGGGCGGCTACACCTTC
15	TRBV30	NA	TRBJ2-7	NA	CAWSVGLDSSYEQYF	TGTGCCTGGAGTGTTGGTCTCGATAGCTCCTACGAGCAGTACTTC
12	TRBV4-1	NA	TRBJ1-1	NA	CASSLNGWGAFF	TGCGCCAGCAGCCTCAATGGGTGGGGAGCTTTCTTT
17	TRBV5-1	NA	TRBJ1-2	TRBD1	CASSLTPGTALDYGHTF	TGCGCCAGCAGCTTGACACCCGGGACAGCCCTTGACTATGGCCACACCTTC
13	TRBV20-1	NA	TRBJ1-5	NA	CSARDQSTGAQHF	TGCAGTGCTAGGGACCAATCCACTGGAGCCCAGCATTTT
15	TRBV15	NA	TRBJ2-2	NA	CATSRDSLDTGELFF	TGTGCCACCAGCAGAGACAGTCTTGACACCGGGGAGCTGTTTTTT
17	TRBV9	NA	TRBJ2-3	TRBD2	CASSKRRGPGGSDTQYF	TGTGCCAGCAGCAAACGGAGGGGTCCGGGGGGGTCAGATACGCAGTATTTT
18	TRBV11-1	NA	TRBJ1-2	NA	CASSSNGGATYTDFGYTF	TGTGCCAGCAGCTCAAACGGGGGGGCGACGTACACCGATTTTGGCTACACCTTC
15	TRBV7-9	NA	TRBJ2-5	NA	CASSLGGSGEETQYF	TGTGCCAGCAGCTTGGGGGGATCTGGGGAAGAGACCCAGTACTTC
13	TRBV10-1	few	TRBJ1-2	NA	CASSQGINYGYTF	TGCGCCAGCAGCCAGGGGATTAACTATGGCTACACCTTC
15	TRBV4-1	NA	TRBJ2-2	TRBD2	CASSPSGRNTGELFF	TGCGCCAGCAGCCCTAGCGGGAGGAACACCGGGGAGCTGTTTTTT
15	TRBV3-1	NA	TRBJ2-5	NA	CASSQSLSRAETQYF	TGTGCCAGCAGCCAATCCCTGTCCCGGGCAGAGACCCAGTACTTC
18	TRBV4-1	NA	TRBJ2-1	TRBD2	CASSQGLAGGTSYNEQFF	TGCGCCAGCAGCCAAGGACTAGCGGGGGGCACTTCCTACAATGAGCAGTTCTTC
14	TRBV11-2	NA	TRBJ2-7	NA	CASSLAGWSYEQYF	TGTGCCAGCAGCTTAGCGGGCTGGTCCTACGAGCAGTACTTC
16	TRBV5-1	NA	TRBJ1-1	NA	CASSLSGILGDTEAFF	TGCGCCAGCAGCTTGTCGGGCATTTTAGGGGACACTGAAGCTTTCTTT
15	TRBV5-1	NA	TRBJ2-1	TRBD2	CASRLTGTTYNEQFF	TGCGCCAGCAGGTTAACCGGGACTACGTACAATGAGCAGTTCTTC